Detailed here is one TCR beta chain. The sample originates from a study of blood T cell repertoires in COVID-19. Study summary: Specimens from acute and convalescent COVID-19 originated in the United States, Italy and Spain. T cells, B-cell-depleted T cells, or PBMCs provided the cDNA or gDNA that served as material.

The V and J ends lost 4 bases and 5 bases, in that order; junction bases with no gene match: 9. Germline values: CDR1 SGHRS, CDR2 YFSETQ. CDR3 size: 14 residues. Authors' data handling: Amplification of reference gene primers provided the estimated nucleated cell counts. Repertoires were generated with immunoSEQ multiplex PCR, while TCRdb's copy carries only in-frame clones and drops some. D and trimming were read from the DNA, whereas the V and J calls and clone size are those reported in that table. This sample carries 90,000 to 120,000 clones, around 64% of them seen once, and the ten largest clones take about 1.8%.

The chain uses TRBV5-1 and TRBJ2-7; 7 nucleotides line up with TRBD1. Sequencing used peripheral blood. The sequence derives from a woman between 35 and 50 years old with acute or convalescent COVID-19. CDR3 in DNA: TGCGCCAGCAGCACGCAGACAGGGTCCAACGAGCAGTACTTC. This translates into CASSTQTGSNEQYF.